Detailed here is one T cell receptor (beta chain). This sample was included in a study of cytomegalovirus exposure and HLA in healthy donors. V lost 5 bases to trimming and J lost 4 bases, with 38 bases between them. In germline, CDR1 is PRHDT, CDR2 FYEKMQ (reference sequence). The CDR3 has 22 amino acids. The PCR was carried out with 60 Vbeta primers and 13 Jbeta primers. Generated by immunoSEQ multiplex PCR, the TCRdb table keeps only in-frame clones and is missing some. The table has 160,000 or so clones, around 88% seen once. Sample: PBMCs. The chain couples TRBV13 to TRBJ1-2; D perhaps matches TRBD1 (6 bases). The sequence was collected from a young woman in good health and CMV-seronegative. The CDR3 here is CASSGGTPWGQDTPTPGYGYTF. The CDR3 DNA sequence: TGTGCCAGCAGCGGAGGAACCCCATGGGGGCAGGATACCCCTACGCCAGGCTATGGCTACACCTTC.